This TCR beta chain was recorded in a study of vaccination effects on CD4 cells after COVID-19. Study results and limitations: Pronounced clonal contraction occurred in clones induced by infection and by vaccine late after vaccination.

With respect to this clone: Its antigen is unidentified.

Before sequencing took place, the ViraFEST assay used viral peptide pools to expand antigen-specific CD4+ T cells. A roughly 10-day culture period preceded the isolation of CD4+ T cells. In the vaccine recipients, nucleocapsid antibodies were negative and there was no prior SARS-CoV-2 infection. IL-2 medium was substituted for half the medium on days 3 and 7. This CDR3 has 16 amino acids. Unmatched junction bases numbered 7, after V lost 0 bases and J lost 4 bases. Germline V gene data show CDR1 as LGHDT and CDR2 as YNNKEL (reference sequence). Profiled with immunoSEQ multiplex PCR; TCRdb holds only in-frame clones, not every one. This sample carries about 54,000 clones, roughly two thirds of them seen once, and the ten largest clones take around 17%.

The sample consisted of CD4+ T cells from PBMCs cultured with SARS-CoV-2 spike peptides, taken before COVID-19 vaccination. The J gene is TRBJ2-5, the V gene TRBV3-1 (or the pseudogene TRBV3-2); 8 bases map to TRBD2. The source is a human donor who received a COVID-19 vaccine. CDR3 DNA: TGTGCCAGCAGCCAAGAGAGACGGGGGGGCTTAGAGACCCAGTACTTC. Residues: CASSQERRGGLETQYF.